This TCR beta chain was identified during a study of radiotherapy plus CTLA-4 blockade in lung cancer. Looking at the study overall: In 18% of patients, objective responses were seen; 25% to 40% had disease control.

General study results and limits: The study found tumor-derived TCR clones expanded in blood after radiotherapy plus ipilimumab. Among reported predictors of response, early blood T cell clone dynamics with interferon-beta performed best.

The study treated chemo-refractory metastatic non-small-cell lung cancer patients with focal radiation plus ipilimumab CTLA-4 blockade. Germline V gene sequence: CDR1 SGHNT, CDR2 YYREEE (reference sequence). This CDR3 contains 16 residues. After removal of 5 bases from V and 3 bases from J, the junction contained 8 bases not matched to a gene. Sequenced by immunoSEQ multiplex PCR; TCRdb stores in-frame clones only, minus some. The table lists roughly 75,000 clones, about four fifths of them singletons. In regard to this clone: No antigen is known for it.

The chain carries TRBV5-4 and TRBJ2-3; 11 bases map to TRBD1. The origin of this receptor is a human donor with non-small cell lung cancer whose response to radiotherapy plus ipilimumab could not be evaluated. Some clones in this sample may be carry-over from other donors' samples. Sequencing used peripheral blood, obtained from a patient treated with radiotherapy plus ipilimumab. CDR3 amino acids: CASRPGTGGITDTQYF. In nucleotides, the CDR3 is TGTGCCAGCAGGCCGGGGACAGGGGGTATTACAGATACGCAGTATTTT.